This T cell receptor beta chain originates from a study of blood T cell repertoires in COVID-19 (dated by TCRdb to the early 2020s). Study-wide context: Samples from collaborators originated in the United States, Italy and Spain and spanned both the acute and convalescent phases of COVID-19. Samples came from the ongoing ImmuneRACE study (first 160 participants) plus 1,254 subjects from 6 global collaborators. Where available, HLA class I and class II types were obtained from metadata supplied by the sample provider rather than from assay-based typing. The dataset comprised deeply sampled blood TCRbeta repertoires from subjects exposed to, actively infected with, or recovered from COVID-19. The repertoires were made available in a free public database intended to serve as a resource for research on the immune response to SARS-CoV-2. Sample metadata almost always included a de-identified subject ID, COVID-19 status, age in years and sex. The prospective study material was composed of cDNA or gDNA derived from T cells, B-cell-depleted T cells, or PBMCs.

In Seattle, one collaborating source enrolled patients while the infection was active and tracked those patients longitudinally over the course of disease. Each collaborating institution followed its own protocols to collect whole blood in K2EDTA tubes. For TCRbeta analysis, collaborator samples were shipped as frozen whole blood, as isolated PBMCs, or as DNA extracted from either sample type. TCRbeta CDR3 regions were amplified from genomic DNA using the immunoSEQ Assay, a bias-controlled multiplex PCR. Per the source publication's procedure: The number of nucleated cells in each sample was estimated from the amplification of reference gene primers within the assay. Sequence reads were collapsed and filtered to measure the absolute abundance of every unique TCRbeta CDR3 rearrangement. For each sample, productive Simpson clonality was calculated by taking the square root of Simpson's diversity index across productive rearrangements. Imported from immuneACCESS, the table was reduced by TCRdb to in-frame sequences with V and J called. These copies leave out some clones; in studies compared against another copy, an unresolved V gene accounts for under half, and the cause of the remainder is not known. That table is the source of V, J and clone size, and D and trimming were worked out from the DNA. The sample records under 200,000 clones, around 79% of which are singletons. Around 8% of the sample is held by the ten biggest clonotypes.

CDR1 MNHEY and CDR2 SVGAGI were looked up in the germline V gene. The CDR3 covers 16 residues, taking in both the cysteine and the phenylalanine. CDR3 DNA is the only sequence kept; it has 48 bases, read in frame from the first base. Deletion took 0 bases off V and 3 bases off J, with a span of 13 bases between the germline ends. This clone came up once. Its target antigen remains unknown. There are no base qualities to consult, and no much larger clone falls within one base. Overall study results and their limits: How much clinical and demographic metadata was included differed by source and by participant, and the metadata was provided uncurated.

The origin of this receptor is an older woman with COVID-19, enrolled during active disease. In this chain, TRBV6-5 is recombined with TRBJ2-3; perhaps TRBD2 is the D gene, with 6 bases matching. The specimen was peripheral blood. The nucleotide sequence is TGTGCCAGCAGTTACTCGGAGGGAGAGTTGACAGATACGCAGTATTTT. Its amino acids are CASSYSEGELTDTQYF.